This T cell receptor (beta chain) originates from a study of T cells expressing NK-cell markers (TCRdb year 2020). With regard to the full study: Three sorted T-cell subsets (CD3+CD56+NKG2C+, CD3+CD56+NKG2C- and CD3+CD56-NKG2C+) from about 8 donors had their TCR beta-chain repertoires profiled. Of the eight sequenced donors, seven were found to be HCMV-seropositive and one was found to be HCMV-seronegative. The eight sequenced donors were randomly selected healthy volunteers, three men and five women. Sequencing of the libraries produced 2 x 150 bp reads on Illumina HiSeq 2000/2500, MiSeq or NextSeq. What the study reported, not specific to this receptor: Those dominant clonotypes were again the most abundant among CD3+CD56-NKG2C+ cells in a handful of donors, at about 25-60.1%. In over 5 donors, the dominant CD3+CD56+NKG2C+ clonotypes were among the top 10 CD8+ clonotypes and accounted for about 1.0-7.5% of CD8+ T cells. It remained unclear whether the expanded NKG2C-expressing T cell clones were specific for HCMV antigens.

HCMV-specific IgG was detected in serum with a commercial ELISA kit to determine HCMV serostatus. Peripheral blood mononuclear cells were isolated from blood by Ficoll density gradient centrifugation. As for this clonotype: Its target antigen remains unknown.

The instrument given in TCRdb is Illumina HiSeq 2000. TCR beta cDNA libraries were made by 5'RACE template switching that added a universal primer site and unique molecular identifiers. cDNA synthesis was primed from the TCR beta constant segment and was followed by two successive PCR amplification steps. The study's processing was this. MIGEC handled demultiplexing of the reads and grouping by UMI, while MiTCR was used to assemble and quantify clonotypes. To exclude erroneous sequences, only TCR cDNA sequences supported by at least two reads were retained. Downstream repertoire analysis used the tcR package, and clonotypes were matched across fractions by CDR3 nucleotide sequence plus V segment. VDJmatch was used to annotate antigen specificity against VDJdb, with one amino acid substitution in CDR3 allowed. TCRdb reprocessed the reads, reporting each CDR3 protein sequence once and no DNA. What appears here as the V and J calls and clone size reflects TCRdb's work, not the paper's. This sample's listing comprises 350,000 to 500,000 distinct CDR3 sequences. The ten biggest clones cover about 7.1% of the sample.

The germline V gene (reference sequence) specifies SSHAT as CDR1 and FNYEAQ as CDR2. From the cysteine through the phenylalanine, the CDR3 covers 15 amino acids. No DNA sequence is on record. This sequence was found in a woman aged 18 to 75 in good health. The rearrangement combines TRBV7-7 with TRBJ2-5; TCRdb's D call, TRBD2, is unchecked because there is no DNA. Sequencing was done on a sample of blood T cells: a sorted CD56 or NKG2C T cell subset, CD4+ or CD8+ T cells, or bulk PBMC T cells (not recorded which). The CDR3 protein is CASSTGLAGRETQYF.